This TCR beta chain was profiled in a study of blood T cell repertoires in COVID-19. Original methodology: Reference gene primer amplification gave estimated nucleated cell counts. The table came from immunoSEQ multiplex PCR; TCRdb's copy has only in-frame clones and leaves some out. V and J calls and clone size are given by that table; D and trimming were obtained from the DNA. The sample carries approximately 190,000 clones, roughly 80% recorded once. Germline values: CDR1 KGHSH, CDR2 LQKENI. The CDR3 is made up of 14 amino acids. The V gene lost 3 bases and the J gene lost 1 base, with 9 bases spanning the gap.

The chain is built from TRBV18 and TRBJ1-1, with a tentative D call TRBD1 (5 bases). The clonotype was recovered from a man in his sixties with acute or convalescent COVID-19. The sequenced sample was peripheral blood. The CDR3: CASSPSTENTEAFF. CDR3 nucleotides: TGTGCCAGCTCACCTTCGACAGAGAACACTGAAGCTTTCTTT.